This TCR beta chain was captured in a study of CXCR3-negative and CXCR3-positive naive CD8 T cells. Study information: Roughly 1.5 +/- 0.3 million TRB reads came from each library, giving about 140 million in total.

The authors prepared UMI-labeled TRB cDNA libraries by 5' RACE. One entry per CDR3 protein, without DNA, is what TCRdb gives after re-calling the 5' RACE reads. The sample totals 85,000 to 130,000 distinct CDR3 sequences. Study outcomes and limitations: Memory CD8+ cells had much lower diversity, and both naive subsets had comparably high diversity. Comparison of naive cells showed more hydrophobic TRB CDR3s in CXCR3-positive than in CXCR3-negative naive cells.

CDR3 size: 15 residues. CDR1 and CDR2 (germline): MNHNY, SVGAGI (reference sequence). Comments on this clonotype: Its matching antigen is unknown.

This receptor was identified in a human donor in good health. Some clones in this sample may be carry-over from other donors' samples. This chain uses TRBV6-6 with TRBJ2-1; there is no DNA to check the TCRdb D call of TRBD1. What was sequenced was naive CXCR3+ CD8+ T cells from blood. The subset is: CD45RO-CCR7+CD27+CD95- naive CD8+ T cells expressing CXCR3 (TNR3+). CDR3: CASSYQAGAYNEQFF.